These T cell receptor beta chains were read from a single sample in a study of cytomegalovirus exposure and HLA in healthy donors. The table came from immunoSEQ multiplex PCR; TCRdb's copy has only in-frame clones and leaves some out. The sample carries 240,000 or so clones, approximately 86% recorded once. Sequencing input: PBMCs. These receptors all come from a woman aged 25 to 39 in good health and CMV-seropositive. The CDR3 runs from the conserved cysteine through the conserved F or W. Each record gives: D gene, J gene, V gene, clone size, CDR3 DNA, CDR3 protein. The D gene is left open where the match is weak. Clone size is not always given. Where it is, it says once, few, many or a class for expanded clones.

>.|TRBJ2-5|TRBV7-9|.
TGTGCCAGCAGCAACCGCGGGGTCCAAGAGACCCAGTACTTC
CASSNRGVQETQYF
>.|TRBJ2-7|TRBV6-5|.
TGTGCCAGCAGTTACTCTGTACAGGGCCCGGTTGTAGAGCAGTACTTC
CASSYSVQGPVVEQYF
>.|TRBJ1-2|TRBV13|.
TGTGCCAGCAGCGCGGGACGGGGCCTCTATGGCTACACCTTC
CASSAGRGLYGYTF
>TRBD1|TRBJ1-2|TRBV27|once
TGTGCCAGCAGGGGGGACAGGGGACATAATGGCTACACCTTC
CASRGDRGHNGYTF
>TRBD1|TRBJ2-5|TRBV29-1|.
TGCAGCACGCTCAAAGGGGGCGGAGAGACCCAGTACTTC
CSTLKGGGETQYF
>.|TRBJ2-5|TRBV5-1|.
TGCGCCAGCAGCTTGGAAGGGGTTGGGGAGACCCAGTACTTC
CASSLEGVGETQYF
>TRBD2|TRBJ2-5|TRBV5-1|.
TGCGCCAGCAGCTCTCTAGCGGGAGGGGGGGAGACCCAGTACTTC
CASSSLAGGGETQYF
>.|TRBJ2-3|TRBV6-6|.
TGTGCCAGCAGCCAAACTAGAGATACGCAGTATTTT
CASSQTRDTQYF
>.|TRBJ1-1|TRBV23-1|.
TGCGCCAGCACACGCCGGGGGGAAAGGGAAGCTTTCTTT
CASTRRGEREAFF
>.|TRBJ2-7|TRBV18|.
TGTGCCAGCTCGCGTGAGAGGGAGTTCGAGCAGTACTTC
CASSREREFEQYF
>.|TRBJ2-3|TRBV10-3|.
TGTGCCATCAGTGAGTCCTGGGGCAGCACAGATACGCAGTATTTT
CAISESWGSTDTQYF
>TRBD2|TRBJ2-1|TRBV19|.
TGTGCCAGTAGTATACTAGCGGGGACCAACAATGAGCAGTTCTTC
CASSILAGTNNEQFF